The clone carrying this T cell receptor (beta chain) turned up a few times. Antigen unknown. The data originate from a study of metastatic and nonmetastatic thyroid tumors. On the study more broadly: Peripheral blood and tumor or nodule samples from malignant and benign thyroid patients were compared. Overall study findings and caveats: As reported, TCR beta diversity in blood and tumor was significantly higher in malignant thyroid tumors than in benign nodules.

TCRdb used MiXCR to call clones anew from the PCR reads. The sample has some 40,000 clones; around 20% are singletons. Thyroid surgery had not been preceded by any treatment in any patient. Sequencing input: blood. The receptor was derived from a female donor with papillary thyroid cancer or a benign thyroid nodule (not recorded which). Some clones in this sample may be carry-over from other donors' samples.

CDR3 region: CASSYSTGLGGNTIYF. As DNA, the CDR3 is TGTGCCAGCAGTTACTCGACAGGGCTAGGAGGAAACACCATATATTTT. The rearrangement joins TRBV6-5 to TRBJ1-3; 7 nucleotides agree with TRBD1. There are 16 residues in the CDR3. Germline CDR1 MNHEY, CDR2 SVGAGI. V shed 0 bases, J shed 4 bases, and the junction held 6 bases outside the gene matches.